This T cell receptor (beta chain) was retrieved from a study of PD-1 blockade in mismatch repair-deficient tumors. Repertoires were generated with immunoSEQ multiplex PCR, while TCRdb's copy carries only in-frame clones and drops some. Of roughly 37,000 clones listed, around 80% were seen once; the top ten hold under 1.2%. Trimming took 2 bases from V and 3 from J; bases not matched to a gene: 6. The CDR3 length is 15 residues. The germline V gene has CDR1 MNHNY and CDR2 SVGAGI (reference sequence). Sample: PBMCs, taken about 40 weeks after starting pembrolizumab. V and J are TRBV6-6 and TRBJ2-7; TRBD2 matches at 8 bases. This clonotype was sampled from an adult with mismatch repair-deficient cancer. In nucleotides, the CDR3 is TGTGCCAGCAGTTACACAAGCGGGAGTAGCTACGAGCAGTACTTC. This sequence encodes CASSYTSGSSYEQYF.